A single sample gave rise to the 28 T cell receptor beta chains below, sequenced in a study of control samples from healthy donors and cancer patients. The protocol was immunoSEQ multiplex PCR, while the TCRdb copy is restricted to in-frame clones and leaves out a portion. Of under 55,000 clones listed, under 95% were seen once; the top ten hold roughly 22%. The sample consisted of PBMCs. The receptors were gathered from a woman in her thirties or forties with head and neck cancer.

The genes are TRBV6-5 and TRBJ1-1; 7 bases line up with TRBD1. The V and J ends lost 6 bases and 5 bases, in that order; junction bases with no gene match: 12. Germline assignment: CDR1 MNHEY and CDR2 SVGAGI. The CDR3 spans 15 residues. The CDR3 region has the DNA TGTGCCAGCAGCCGACCCCAGACAGGGTGGACTGAAGCTTTCTTT. Encoded protein: CASSRPQTGWTEAFF.

This clone appeared once. The V gene is TRBV27, the J gene TRBJ2-2, with 8 positions matching TRBD2. Losses at the gene ends were 3 bases for V and 1 base for J; bases not matched to a gene: 4. Germline CDR1 is MNHEY and CDR2 is SMNVEV (reference sequence). The CDR3 runs 16 residues. This chain's CDR3 is CASSFLLAGNTGELFF. Written as DNA, the CDR3 is TGTGCCAGCAGTTTCCTCCTAGCGGGGAACACCGGGGAGCTGTTTTTT.

The V gene is TRBV3-1 (or the pseudogene TRBV3-2), the J gene TRBJ2-7; D remains ambiguous. From germline, CDR1 is LGHDT and CDR2 YNNKEL (reference sequence). Trimming shortened V by 1 base and J by 2 bases, and 3 bases separated the two germline ends. The length of the CDR3 is 12 residues. The CDR3 loop is CASSQGAYEQYF. The CDR3 DNA reads as TGTGCCAGCAGCCAAGGCGCCTACGAGCAGTACTTC.

The CDR3 nucleotides read TGTGCCAGCAGGGACTCTGAGACCCAGTACTTC. Translating it yields CASRDSETQYF. The chain combines TRBV12-3 or TRBV12-4 with TRBJ2-5; possibly TRBD2 for D (5 bases). Trimming left V 6 bases short and J 5 bases short, with 7 bases between. The CDR3 runs to 11 residues.

J is TRBJ2-5 and V is TRBV28; 10 bases fit TRBD1. V dropped 3 bases and J dropped 3; count of bases not matched to a gene: 4. Germline lookup yields CDR1 MDHEN and CDR2 SYDVKM. The CDR3 has 15 amino acids. The CDR3 DNA is TGTGCCAGCAGTTTTTATGGGACAGGGGAAGAGACCCAGTACTTC. The encoded protein is CASSFYGTGEETQYF.

The chain is built from TRBV19 and TRBJ1-4, with TRBD1 identical over 8 bases. The CDR3 totals 15 residues. The ends lost 2 bases at V and 6 bases at J; junction bases unmatched: 5. Per germline, CDR1 LNHDA and CDR2 SQIVND (reference sequence). CDR3 sequence (DNA): TGTGCCAGTAGTATAACCAGGGGGCCGCATGAAAAACTGTTTTTT. Translated: CASSITRGPHEKLFF.

This sequence joins TRBV6-5 and TRBJ2-2; D gene unclear. In germline, CDR1 is MNHEY, CDR2 SVGAGI. The CDR3 sequence is 12 residues long. V lost 2 bases and J lost 6, with 4 bases in between. The CDR3 spells CASSYRAGELFF. CDR3 nucleotide sequence: TGTGCCAGCAGTTACCGGGCCGGGGAGCTGTTTTTT.

This clone was seen once. The chain joins TRBV2 to TRBJ2-7, with D perhaps matching TRBD2 (5 bases). Germline CDR1 and CDR2: SNHLY and FYNNEI. The CDR3 extends over 14 amino acids. V was trimmed by 5 bases and J by 7 bases, leaving 18 bases between them. In nucleotides, the CDR3 is TGTGCCAGCAGTCTCCCCCGGGGTCCTGGGGAGCAGTACTTC. This encodes CASSLPRGPGEQYF. The variable domain in full, with the rest retrieved from reference TRBV2 and TRBJ2-7, is EPEVTQTPSHQVTQMGQEVILRCVPISNHLYFYWYRQILGQKVEFLVSFYNNEISEKSEIFDDQFSVERPDGSNFTLKIRSTKLEDSAMYFCASSLPRGPGEQYFGPGTRLTVT.

The rearrangement joins TRBV29-1 to TRBJ1-4, with D possibly matching TRBD1 (6 bases). The CDR3 contains 14 residues. Trimming stripped 5 bases from V and 2 bases from J, with 12 bases between. Germline CDR1 reads SQVTM; CDR2 reads ANQGSEA. CDR3 bases: TGCAGCGTTAGACCAGGGGTGACTAATGAAAAACTGTTTTTT. Protein: CSVRPGVTNEKLFF.

V and J are TRBV6-2 or TRBV6-3 and TRBJ2-1; 10 nucleotides match TRBD2. Unmatched junction bases numbered 5, after V lost 6 bases and J lost 6 bases. Germline V gene sequence: CDR1 MNHEY, CDR2 SVGEGT. The CDR3 is 14 amino acids. CDR3 residues: CASSKGLARNEQFF. In DNA form, the CDR3 reads TGTGCCAGCAGCAAGGGACTAGCGCGCAATGAGCAGTTCTTC.

The chain links TRBV28 to TRBJ1-1; TRBD1 is a possible D gene (6 bases). The germline V gene has CDR1 MDHEN and CDR2 SYDVKM. There are 18 residues in the CDR3. With 3 bases removed from V and 0 bases from J, the gap between germline ends came to 20 bases. In nucleotides, the CDR3 is TGTGCCAGCAGTTTTTTTTTGGTTGGGGGCAGCATGAACACTGAAGCTTTCTTT. Translation gives CASSFFLVGGSMNTEAFF.

The chain recombines TRBV5-1 with TRBJ2-2, with 8 bases lining up with TRBD1. Germline values: CDR1 SGHRS, CDR2 YFSETQ. V shed 5 bases, J shed 1 base, and the junction held 7 bases outside the gene matches. There are 16 residues in the CDR3. Here the CDR3 DNA reads TGCGCCAGCAGGGAGGACAGGGTGCGGAACACCGGGGAGCTGTTTTTT. Protein sequence: CASREDRVRNTGELFF. Using reference TRBV5-1 and TRBJ2-2 for the parts outside the CDR3, the full variable domain is KAGVTQTPRYLIKTRGQQVTLSCSPISGHRSVSWYQQTPGQGLQFLFEYFSETQRNKGNFPGRFSGRQFSNSRSEMNVSTLELGDSALYLCASREDRVRNTGELFFGEGSRLTVL.

This clone was seen a few times. The chain employs TRBV19 and TRBJ2-6, with 7 bases lining up with TRBD1. J gave up 2 bases and V 6 bases, and 7 bases lay outside the gene matches. CDR3 size: 16 residues. Germline values: CDR1 LNHDA, CDR2 SQIVND (reference sequence). CDR3: CASSRDRAPGANVLTF. Here the CDR3 DNA reads TGTGCCAGTAGCCGAGACAGGGCCCCTGGGGCCAACGTCCTGACTTTC.

The chain carries TRBV5-1 and TRBJ1-2; D perhaps matches TRBD1 (5 bases). The CDR3 is 14 amino acids. Trimming shortened V by 3 bases and J by 6 bases, and 15 bases separated the two germline ends. The germline V gene encodes CDR1 SGHRS and CDR2 YFSETQ. CDR3 loop: CASSWEMPRDGYTF. The CDR3 coding sequence is TGCGCCAGCAGCTGGGAGATGCCCAGGGATGGCTACACCTTC. Filled out from reference TRBV5-1 and TRBJ1-2, the complete variable domain reads KAGVTQTPRYLIKTRGQQVTLSCSPISGHRSVSWYQQTPGQGLQFLFEYFSETQRNKGNFPGRFSGRQFSNSRSEMNVSTLELGDSALYLCASSWEMPRDGYTFGSGTRLTVV.

V gene TRBV4-2 combines with J gene TRBJ2-1; 9 nucleotides match TRBD2. This CDR3 region has 15 residues. The germline V gene encodes CDR1 LGHNA and CDR2 YNFKEQ. V lost 4 bases, J lost 2 bases, and 3 bases stayed unmatched. The CDR3 loop is CASSRLAGAYNEQFF. The CDR3 DNA reads TGTGCCAGCAGCCGTTTAGCGGGGGCCTACAATGAGCAGTTCTTC.

The rearrangement joins TRBV30 to TRBJ1-1, with D unresolved. Germline-derived CDR1 and CDR2 are GTSNPN and SVGIG (reference sequence). V lost 2 bases and J lost 0, with 10 bases in between. This CDR3 is 14 amino acids long. CDR3 residues: CAWSSLLMNTEAFF. In DNA form, the CDR3 reads TGTGCCTGGAGTTCGCTTCTAATGAACACTGAAGCTTTCTTT.

The chain combines TRBV20-1 with TRBJ2-7; D perhaps matches TRBD2 (5 bases). CDR1 DFQATT and CDR2 SNEGSKA come from the germline V gene (reference sequence). Between the trimmed V and J ends, which lost 4 bases and 4 bases, there was a span of 14 bases. CDR3 length: 13 amino acids. This chain's CDR3 is CSATDASHYEQYF. Here the CDR3 DNA reads TGCAGTGCTACTGACGCTAGCCATTACGAGCAGTACTTC.

The chain is built from TRBV27 and TRBJ1-1; the match to TRBD1 covers 7 bases. The CDR3 length is 14 residues. Germline V CDR1 and CDR2: MNHEY, SMNVEV (reference sequence). V lost 3 bases and J lost 2; bases outside the gene matches: 3. CDR3 protein: CASSFTGANTEAFF. CDR3 in DNA: TGTGCCAGCAGTTTTACAGGGGCAAACACTGAAGCTTTCTTT.

The chain links TRBV7-3 to TRBJ2-1; D tentatively reads TRBD1 or TRBD2 (5 bases each). The CDR3 is made up of 14 amino acids. V was pared by 2 bases and J by 7 bases, with 12 bases between. Per the germline V gene, CDR1 is SGHTA and CDR2 is FQGTGA. This chain's CDR3 is CASSLPGPRNEQFF. As DNA, the CDR3 is TGTGCCAGCAGCTTACCGGGACCACGGAATGAGCAGTTCTTC.

This chain connects TRBV4-2 to TRBJ2-7; D is ambiguous. V lost 1 base, J lost 5 bases, and 21 bases lay in between. Germline assignment: CDR1 LGHNA and CDR2 YNFKEQ. The CDR3 sequence is 17 residues long. The CDR3 sequence is CASSQGVSGEVPNEQYF. DNA for the CDR3: TGTGCCAGCAGCCAAGGGGTTTCGGGTGAAGTCCCCAACGAGCAGTACTTC.

The chain combines TRBV11-2 with TRBJ1-3; D is uncertain. The CDR3 is 14 residues long. Germline assignment: CDR1 SGHAT and CDR2 FQNNGV. Trimming shortened V by 0 bases and J by 1 base, and 4 bases separated the two germline ends. CDR3 residues: CASSLDRSGNTIYF. CDR3 in DNA: TGTGCCAGCAGCTTAGACAGATCTGGAAACACCATATATTTT.

The rearrangement links TRBV5-1 to TRBJ2-7, with TRBD1 identical over 8 bases. This CDR3 spans 16 amino acids. With V trimmed by 0 bases and J by 4 bases, 9 bases remained unmatched. The germline CDR1 and CDR2 sequences are SGHRS and YFSETQ. CDR3 nucleotide sequence: TGCGCCAGCAGCTTGGGGACAGGGCTATTAATTTACGAGCAGTACTTC. Amino acids: CASSLGTGLLIYEQYF.

V usage is TRBV2 and J usage is TRBJ1-4; possibly TRBD1 for D (5 bases). V gave up 6 bases and J gave up 5 bases, with 13 bases separating them. This CDR3 has 14 amino acids. Germline V gene lookup returns CDR1 SNHLY and CDR2 FYNNEI. CDR3 sequence (DNA): TGTGCCAGCAGAGCTGGGGGAGGGAATGAAAAACTGTTTTTT. This encodes CASRAGGGNEKLFF. Full variable domain (rest looked up from reference TRBV2 and TRBJ1-4): EPEVTQTPSHQVTQMGQEVILRCVPISNHLYFYWYRQILGQKVEFLVSFYNNEISEKSEIFDDQFSVERPDGSNFTLKIRSTKLEDSAMYFCASRAGGGNEKLFFGSGTQLSVL.

The chain couples TRBV2 to TRBJ1-2; D uncertain. The V gene's germline CDR1 is SNHLY and CDR2 FYNNEI. The CDR3 length is 15 residues. V was cut by 2 bases and J by 8 bases, with 18 bases left in between. The CDR3 coding sequence is TGTGCCAGCAGTGAAAGTGGTAATACGGGAAAGGGCTACACCTTC. Its protein is CASSESGNTGKGYTF.

This sequence joins TRBV19 and TRBJ2-3, with D perhaps matching TRBD1 or TRBD2 (6 bases each). This CDR3 is 14 amino acids long. CDR1 is LNHDA, CDR2 SQIVND, per germline (reference sequence). The V end lost 8 bases, the J end lost 2 bases, and 14 bases lay between the germline ends. This CDR3 is CASQQTGATDTQYF. For the CDR3, the DNA is TGTGCCAGTCAACAGACGGGGGCCACAGATACGCAGTATTTT.

The chain couples TRBV11-3 to TRBJ2-1, with 7 bases that match TRBD2. There are 14 residues in the CDR3. The junction had 10 bases not matched to a gene; V was cut back by 6 bases and J by 8 bases. Germline CDR1 reads SGHNT; CDR2 reads YENEEA. The CDR3 bases are TGTGCCAGCAGTGAAAACGGGGGGAGGGATGAGCAGTTCTTC. It encodes CASSENGGRDEQFF.

V gene TRBV30 combines with J gene TRBJ2-2, with TRBD1 as a possible D gene (5 bases). This CDR3 has 15 residues. V was trimmed by 5 bases and J by 1 base, leaving 14 bases between them. Germline V gene lookup returns CDR1 GTSNPN and CDR2 SVGIG (reference sequence). The CDR3 DNA is TGTGCCTGGTCAATAGACAGTAGGAACACCGGGGAGCTGTTTTTT. It translates to CAWSIDSRNTGELFF.

The chain uses TRBV3-1 (or the pseudogene TRBV3-2) and TRBJ1-2; D is uncertain. CDR3 length: 16 residues. Germline V gives CDR1 LGHDT, CDR2 YNNKEL (reference sequence). The ends were cut back, 0 bases at V and 7 bases at J, with 18 bases in the middle. The CDR3 reads CASSQDRSLILGGYTF. The CDR3 DNA reads TGTGCCAGCAGCCAAGACCGGTCACTGATTCTGGGTGGCTACACCTTC.